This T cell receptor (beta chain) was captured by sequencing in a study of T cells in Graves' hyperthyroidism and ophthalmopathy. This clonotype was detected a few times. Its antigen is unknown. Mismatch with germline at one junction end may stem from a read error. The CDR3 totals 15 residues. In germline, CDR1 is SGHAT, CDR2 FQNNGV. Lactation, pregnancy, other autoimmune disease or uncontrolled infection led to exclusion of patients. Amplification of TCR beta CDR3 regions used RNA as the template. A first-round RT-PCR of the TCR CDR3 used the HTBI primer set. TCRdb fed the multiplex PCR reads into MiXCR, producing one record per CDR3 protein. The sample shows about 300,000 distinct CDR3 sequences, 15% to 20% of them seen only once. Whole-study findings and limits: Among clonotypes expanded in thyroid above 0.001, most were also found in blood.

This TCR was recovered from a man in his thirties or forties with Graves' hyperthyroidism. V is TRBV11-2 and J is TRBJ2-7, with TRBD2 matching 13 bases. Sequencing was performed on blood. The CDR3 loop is CASGLGLAGDYEQYF. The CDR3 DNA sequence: TGTGCCAGCGGCTTAGGACTAGCGGGAGACTACGAGCAGTACTTC. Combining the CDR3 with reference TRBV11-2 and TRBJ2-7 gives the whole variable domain EAGVAQSPRYKIIEKRQSVAFWCNPISGHATLYWYQQILGQGPKLLIQFQNNGVVDDSQLPKDRFSAERLKGVDSTLKIQPAKLEDSAVYLCASGLGLAGDYEQYFGPGTRLTVT.